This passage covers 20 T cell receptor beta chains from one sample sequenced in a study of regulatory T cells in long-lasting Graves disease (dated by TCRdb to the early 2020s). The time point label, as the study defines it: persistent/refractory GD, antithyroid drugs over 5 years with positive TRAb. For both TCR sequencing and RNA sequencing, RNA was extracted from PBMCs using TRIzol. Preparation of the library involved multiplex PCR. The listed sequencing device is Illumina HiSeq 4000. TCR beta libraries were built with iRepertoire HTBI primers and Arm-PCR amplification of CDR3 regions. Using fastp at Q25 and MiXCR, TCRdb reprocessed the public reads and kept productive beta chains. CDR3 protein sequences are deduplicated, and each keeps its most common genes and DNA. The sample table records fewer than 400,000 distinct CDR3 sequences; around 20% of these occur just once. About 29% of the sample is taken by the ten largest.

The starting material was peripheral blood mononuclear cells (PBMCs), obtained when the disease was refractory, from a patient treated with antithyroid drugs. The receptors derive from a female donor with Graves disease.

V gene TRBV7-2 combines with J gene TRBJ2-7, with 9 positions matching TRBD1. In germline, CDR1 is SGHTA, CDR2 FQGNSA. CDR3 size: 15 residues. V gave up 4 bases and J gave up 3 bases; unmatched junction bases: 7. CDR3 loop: CASSSRGQGRYEQYF. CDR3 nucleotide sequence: TGTGCCAGCAGCTCCAGGGGACAGGGACGCTACGAGCAGTACTTC.

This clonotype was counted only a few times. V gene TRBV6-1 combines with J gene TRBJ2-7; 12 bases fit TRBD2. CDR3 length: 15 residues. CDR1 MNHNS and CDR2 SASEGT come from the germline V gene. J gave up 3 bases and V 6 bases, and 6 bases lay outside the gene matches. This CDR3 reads CASRALAGGLYEQYF. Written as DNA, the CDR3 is TGTGCCAGCAGAGCGCTAGCGGGAGGGCTCTACGAGCAGTACTTC.

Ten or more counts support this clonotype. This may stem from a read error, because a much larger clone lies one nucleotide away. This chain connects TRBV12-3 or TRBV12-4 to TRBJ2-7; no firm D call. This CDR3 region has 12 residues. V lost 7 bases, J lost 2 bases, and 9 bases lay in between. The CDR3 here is CASKGRTYEQYF. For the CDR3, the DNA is TGTGCCAGCAAGGGCAGAACCTACGAGCAGTACTTC.

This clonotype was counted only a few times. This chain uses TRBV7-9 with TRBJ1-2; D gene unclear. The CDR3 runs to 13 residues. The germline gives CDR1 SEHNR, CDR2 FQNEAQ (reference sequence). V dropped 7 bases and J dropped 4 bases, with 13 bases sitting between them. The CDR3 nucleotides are TGTGCCAGCACCCGGGAAACAGCCTATGGCTACACCTTC. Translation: CASTRETAYGYTF.

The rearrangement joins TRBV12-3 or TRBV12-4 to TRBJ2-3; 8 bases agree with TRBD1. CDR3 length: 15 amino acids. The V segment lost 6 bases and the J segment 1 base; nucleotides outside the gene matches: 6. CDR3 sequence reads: CASRPQGVGTDTQYF. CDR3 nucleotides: TGTGCCAGCAGGCCACAGGGGGTAGGCACAGATACGCAGTATTTT.

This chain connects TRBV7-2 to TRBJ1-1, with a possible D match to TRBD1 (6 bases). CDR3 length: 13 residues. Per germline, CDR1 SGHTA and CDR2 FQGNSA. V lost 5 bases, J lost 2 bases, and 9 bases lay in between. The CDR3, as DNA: TGTGCCAGCAGCACAGGGACCAACACTGAAGCTTTCTTT. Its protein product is CASSTGTNTEAFF.

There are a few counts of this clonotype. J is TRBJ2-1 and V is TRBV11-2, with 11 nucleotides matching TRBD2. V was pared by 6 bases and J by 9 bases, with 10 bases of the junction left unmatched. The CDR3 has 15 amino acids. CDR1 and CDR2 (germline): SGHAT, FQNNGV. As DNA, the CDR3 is TGTGCCAGCAGTTTAATAGCGGGAGGGCCGGGTGAGCAGTTCTTC. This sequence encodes CASSLIAGGPGEQFF.

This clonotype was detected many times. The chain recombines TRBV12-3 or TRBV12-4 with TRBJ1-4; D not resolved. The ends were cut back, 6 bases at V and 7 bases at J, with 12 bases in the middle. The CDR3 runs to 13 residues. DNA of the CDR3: TGTGCCAGCAGCCCGGTGGCCGGTGAAAAACTGTTTTTT. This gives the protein CASSPVAGEKLFF.

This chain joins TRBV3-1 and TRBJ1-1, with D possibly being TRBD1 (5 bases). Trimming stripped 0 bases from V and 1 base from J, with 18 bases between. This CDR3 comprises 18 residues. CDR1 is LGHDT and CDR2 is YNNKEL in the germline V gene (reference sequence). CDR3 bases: TGTGCCAGCAGCCAAGATGGGGGGTCATTTCAGGGGAACACTGAAGCTTTCTTT. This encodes CASSQDGGSFQGNTEAFF.

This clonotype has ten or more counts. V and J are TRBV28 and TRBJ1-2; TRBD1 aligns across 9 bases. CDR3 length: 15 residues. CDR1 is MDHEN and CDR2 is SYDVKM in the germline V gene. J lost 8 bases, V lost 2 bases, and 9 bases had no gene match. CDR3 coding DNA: TGTGCCAGCAGTTTAAAGGGGACAGGGTCTGAGGGCTACACCTTC. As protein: CASSLKGTGSEGYTF.

The chain's CDR3 is CASSSLGELNTEAFF. For the CDR3, the DNA is TGTGCCAGCAGCTCCCTCGGGGAGCTGAACACTGAAGCTTTCTTT. V is TRBV11-2 and J is TRBJ1-1, with no clear D. There are 15 residues in the CDR3. Trimming cost V 4 bases and J 0 bases, with 12 bases left between them. Germline V CDR1 and CDR2: SGHAT, FQNNGV.

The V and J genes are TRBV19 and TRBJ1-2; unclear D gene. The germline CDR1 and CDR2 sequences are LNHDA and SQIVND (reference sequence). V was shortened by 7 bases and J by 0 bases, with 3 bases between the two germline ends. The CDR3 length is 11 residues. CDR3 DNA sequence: TGTGCCAGTAAACCTAACTATGGCTACACCTTC. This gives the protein CASKPNYGYTF.

The CDR3 region is CASSQRTSVHNEQFF. The CDR3 coding sequence is TGTGCCAGCAGCCAAAGGACTAGCGTTCACAATGAGCAGTTCTTC. The chain employs TRBV3-1 and TRBJ2-1; 9 bases are a match to TRBD2. Germline CDR1 reads LGHDT; CDR2 reads YNNKEL (reference sequence). This CDR3 region has 15 residues. The V and J ends lost 2 bases and 5 bases, in that order; junction bases with no gene match: 4.

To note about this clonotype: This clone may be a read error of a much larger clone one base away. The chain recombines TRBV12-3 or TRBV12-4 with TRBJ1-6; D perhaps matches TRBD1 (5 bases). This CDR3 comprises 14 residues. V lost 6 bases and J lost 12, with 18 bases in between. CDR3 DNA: TGTGCCAGCAGCTTCACCGCCGCAGGGTTACCCCTCCACTTT. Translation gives CASSFTAAGLPLHF.

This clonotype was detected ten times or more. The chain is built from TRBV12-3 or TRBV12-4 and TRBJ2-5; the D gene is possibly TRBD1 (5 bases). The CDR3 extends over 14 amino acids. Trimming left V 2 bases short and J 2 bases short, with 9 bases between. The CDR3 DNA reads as TGTGCCAGCAGTTTAAGCAGGGAACAAGAGACCCAGTACTTC. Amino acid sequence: CASSLSREQETQYF.

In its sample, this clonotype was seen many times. CDR3 protein: CASSEGLAGGWETQYF. In nucleotides, the CDR3 is TGTGCCAGCAGCGAGGGACTAGCGGGAGGTTGGGAGACCCAGTACTTC. The gene calls are TRBV7-2 and TRBJ2-5; TRBD2 matches at 15 bases. V shed 5 bases and J 5 bases; nucleotides not matched to a gene: 6. CDR3 length: 16 residues. Germline CDR1 reads SGHTA; CDR2 reads FQGNSA. Full variable domain (missing parts from reference TRBV7-2 and TRBJ2-5): GAGVSQSPSNKVTEKGKDVELRCDPISGHTALYWYRQSLGQGLEFLIYFQGNSAPDKSGLPSDRFSAERTGGSVSTLTIQRTQQEDSAVYLCASSEGLAGGWETQYFGPGTRLLVL.

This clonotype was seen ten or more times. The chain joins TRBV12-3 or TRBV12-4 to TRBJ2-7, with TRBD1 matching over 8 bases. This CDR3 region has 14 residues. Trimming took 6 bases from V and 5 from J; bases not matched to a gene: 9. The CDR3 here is CASSPGQGLNEQYF. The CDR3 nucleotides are TGTGCCAGCAGCCCCGGACAGGGTCTTAACGAGCAGTACTTC.

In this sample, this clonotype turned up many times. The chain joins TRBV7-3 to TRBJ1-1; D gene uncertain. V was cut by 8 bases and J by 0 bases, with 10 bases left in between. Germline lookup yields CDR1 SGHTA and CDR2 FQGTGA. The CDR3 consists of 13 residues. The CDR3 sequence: CASSWTVNTEAFF. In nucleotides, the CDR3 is TGTGCCAGCTCGTGGACGGTGAACACTGAAGCTTTCTTT.

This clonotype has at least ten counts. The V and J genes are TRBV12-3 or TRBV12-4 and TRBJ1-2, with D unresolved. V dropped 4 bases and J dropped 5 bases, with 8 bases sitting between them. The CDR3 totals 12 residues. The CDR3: CASSSRPYGYTF. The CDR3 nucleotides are TGTGCCAGCAGTTCACGACCATATGGCTACACCTTC.

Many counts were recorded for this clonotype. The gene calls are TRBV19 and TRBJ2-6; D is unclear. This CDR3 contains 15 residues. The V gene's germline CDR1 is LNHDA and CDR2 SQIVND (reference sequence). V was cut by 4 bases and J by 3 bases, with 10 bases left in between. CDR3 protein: CASSNQRGGANVLTF. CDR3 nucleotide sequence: TGTGCCAGTAGTAACCAGAGAGGTGGGGCCAACGTCCTGACTTTC.